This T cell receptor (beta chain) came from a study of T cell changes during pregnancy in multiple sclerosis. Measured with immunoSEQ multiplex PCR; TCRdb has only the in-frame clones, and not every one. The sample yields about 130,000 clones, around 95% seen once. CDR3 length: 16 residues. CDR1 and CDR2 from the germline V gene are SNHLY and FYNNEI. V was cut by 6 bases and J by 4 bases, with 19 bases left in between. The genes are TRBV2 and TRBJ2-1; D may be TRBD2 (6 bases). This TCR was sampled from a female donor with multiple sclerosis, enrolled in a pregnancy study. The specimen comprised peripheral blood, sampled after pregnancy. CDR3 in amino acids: CASRETSFGTYNEQFF. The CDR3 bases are TGTGCCAGCAGGGAAACTAGCTTTGGGACTTACAATGAGCAGTTCTTC.